Shown below are 24 T cell receptor beta chains from a single sample sequenced in a study of T cell responses to AZD1222 COVID-19 vaccine. Produced via immunoSEQ multiplex PCR; TCRdb's table is partial and in-frame only. The profile shows approximately 170,000 clones, under 95% of them singletons. The sequences come from peripheral blood, collected 28 days after the second AZD1222 dose. These receptors all come from an adult who received the AZD1222 COVID-19 vaccine.

The V gene is TRBV9, the J gene TRBJ2-1; TRBD2 agrees at 11 bases. CDR1 and CDR2 from the germline V gene are SGDLS and YYNGEE. Trimming removed 0 bases from V and 7 bases from J; junction bases left unmatched: 6. The CDR3 loop spans 16 amino acids. CDR3 coding DNA: TGTGCCAGCAGCGTAGTGGCTCTAGCGGGAGGAAATGAGCAGTTCTTC. Encoded protein: CASSVVALAGGNEQFF.

The chain uses TRBV28 and TRBJ1-2; TRBD1 might be the D (6 bases). The CDR3 extends over 12 amino acids. V lost 2 bases to trimming and J lost 7 bases, with 8 bases between them. Germline V gives CDR1 MDHEN, CDR2 SYDVKM. CDR3 residues: CASSLNRVGYTF. As DNA, the CDR3 is TGTGCCAGCAGTTTAAACAGGGTTGGCTACACCTTC.

This clone appeared a single time. The chain couples TRBV5-1 to TRBJ2-2; tentative D call: TRBD1 (5 bases). V was shortened by 6 bases and J by 0 bases, with 6 bases between the two germline ends. The CDR3 length is 13 residues. The germline V gene has CDR1 SGHRS and CDR2 YFSETQ. The CDR3: CASTRANTGELFF. The DNA of the CDR3 is TGCGCCAGCACCAGGGCGAACACCGGGGAGCTGTTTTTT.

The rearrangement uses TRBV30 and TRBJ1-1; 8 nucleotides line up with TRBD1. V lost 2 bases to trimming and J lost 4 bases; unmatched junction nucleotides: 12. Germline V gene data show CDR1 as GTSNPN and CDR2 as SVGIG (reference sequence). The CDR3 length is 16 residues. The CDR3 is CAWSPARTGLGTEAFF. In DNA form, the CDR3 reads TGTGCCTGGAGTCCAGCGAGGACAGGGTTAGGCACTGAAGCTTTCTTT.

This sequence joins TRBV7-9 and TRBJ1-1; no clear D. This CDR3 is 17 amino acids long. CDR1 and CDR2 (germline): SEHNR, FQNEAQ (reference sequence). Trimming took off 3 bases at V and 0 bases at J, with 17 bases between the two ends. The DNA for the CDR3 is TGTGCCAGCAGCTTGGTGGCGTGGAGCGGCATGAACACTGAAGCTTTCTTT. It yields the protein CASSLVAWSGMNTEAFF.

V usage is TRBV7-6 and J usage is TRBJ2-2; D possibly corresponds to TRBD2 (6 bases). Trimming pared 1 base from V and 1 base from J, leaving 7 bases between. CDR1 is SGHVS, CDR2 FNYEAQ, per germline. CDR3 length: 15 residues. CDR3 DNA: TGTGCCAGCAGCTTAGACGGGGGGAACACCGGGGAGCTGTTTTTT. Amino acid sequence: CASSLDGGNTGELFF.

The J gene is TRBJ1-1, the V gene TRBV16, with D tentatively TRBD1 (5 bases). Germline CDR1 reads KGHSY; CDR2 reads FQNENV. The V and J ends lost 1 base and 3 bases respectively, with 12 bases between them. This CDR3 comprises 15 residues. The CDR3, as DNA: TGTGCCAGCAGCCAATGGGGGGATCGGGACACTGAAGCTTTCTTT. It encodes CASSQWGDRDTEAFF.

This chain connects TRBV6-2 or TRBV6-3 to TRBJ1-5, with unresolved D. Trimming removed 5 bases at V and 1 base at J, with 9 bases between. Germline V lookup: CDR1 MNHEY, CDR2 SVGEGT. The CDR3 has 14 amino acids. The CDR3 DNA reads TGTGCCAGCAGTGGCCAGCTAAGCAATCAGCCCCAGCATTTT. This translates into CASSGQLSNQPQHF.

A single count supports this clone. The V call is TRBV6-4, the J call TRBJ2-3; D is perhaps TRBD1 (7 bases). The germline gives CDR1 MRHNA, CDR2 SNTAGT. V shed 3 bases and J shed 2 bases, with 12 bases lying between them. The CDR3 covers 15 residues. For the CDR3, the DNA is TGTGCCAGCAGTGAGGGGGGACAGTCCACAGATACGCAGTATTTT. Protein sequence: CASSEGGQSTDTQYF.

This chain joins TRBV5-1 and TRBJ1-6; unclear D gene. The CDR3 is 13 residues long. V dropped 4 bases and J dropped 7 bases, with 9 bases sitting between them. The V gene's germline CDR1 is SGHRS and CDR2 YFSETQ. CDR3 region: CASSKTENSPLHF. DNA for the CDR3: TGCGCCAGCAGCAAGACGGAGAATTCACCCCTCCACTTT.

Concerning this clone: The same CDR3 also results from other DNA sequences found in this sample. The rearrangement uses TRBV19 and TRBJ2-5; D may be TRBD1 (5 bases). This CDR3 spans 13 amino acids. Germline values: CDR1 LNHDA, CDR2 SQIVND (reference sequence). The ends were cut back, 6 bases at V and 1 base at J, with 9 bases in the middle. The CDR3 DNA reads TGTGCCAGTAGCAGCAGGGTCCAAGAGACCCAGTACTTC. Encoded protein: CASSSRVQETQYF.

This sequence joins TRBV28 and TRBJ1-1; D perhaps matches TRBD1 (6 bases). The CDR3 runs to 18 residues. Between the trimmed V and J ends, which lost 5 bases and 1 base, there was a span of 23 bases. The germline CDR1 and CDR2 sequences are MDHEN and SYDVKM. CDR3 protein: CASSSFGVQGRRNTEAFF. CDR3 nucleotides: TGTGCCAGCAGTAGTTTTGGGGTTCAGGGGCGGAGGAACACTGAAGCTTTCTTT. The full variable domain, with the rest looked up from reference TRBV28 and TRBJ1-1, is DVKVTQSSRYLVKRTGEKVFLECVQDMDHENMFWYRQDPGLGLRLIYFSYDVKMKEKGDIPEGYSVSREKKERFSLILESASTNQTSMYLCASSSFGVQGRRNTEAFFGQGTRLTVV.

The CDR3 sequence is CASSSNEASSSEQFF. CDR3 bases: TGTGCCAGCAGCTCAAACGAGGCTTCTAGTAGTGAGCAGTTCTTC. V usage is TRBV7-9 and J usage is TRBJ2-1; no reliable D call. The CDR3 consists of 15 residues. Looked up from germline, CDR1 is SEHNR and CDR2 is FQNEAQ (reference sequence). Trimming stripped 4 bases from V and 9 bases from J, with 19 bases between. Filled out from reference TRBV7-9 and TRBJ2-1, the complete variable domain reads DTGVSQNPRHKITKRGQNVTFRCDPISEHNRLYWYRQTLGQGPEFLTYFQNEAQLEKSRLLSDRFSAERPKGSFSTLEIQRTEQGDSAMYLCASSSNEASSSEQFFGPGTRLTVL.

The chain has TRBV11-2 and TRBJ2-1; D is perhaps TRBD2 (6 bases). The CDR3 is made up of 14 amino acids. The germline V and J ends were trimmed by 2 bases and 7 bases, with 12 bases remaining between them. Germline V gene lookup returns CDR1 SGHAT and CDR2 FQNNGV. CDR3 nucleotides: TGTGCCAGCAGCTTACTCCGGGAGCTAAATGAGCAGTTCTTC. Translated, it gives CASSLLRELNEQFF.

V usage is TRBV4-1 and J usage is TRBJ2-1; D gene ambiguous. Germline V gene data show CDR1 as MGHRA and CDR2 as YSYEKL. The CDR3 totals 15 residues. V lost 4 bases and J lost 0, with 10 bases in between. CDR3 in DNA: TGCGCCAGCAGCCTATCTCCAAGCTCCTACAATGAGCAGTTCTTC. Its protein is CASSLSPSSYNEQFF.

The CDR3 bases are TGTGCCAGCAGCCAGCTGTACAGGGATTCACCCCTCCACTTT. Amino acids: CASSQLYRDSPLHF. This rearrangement joins TRBV14 to TRBJ1-6; perhaps TRBD1 as D (6 bases). The CDR3 covers 14 residues. CDR1 and CDR2 (germline): SGHDN, FVKESK. V dropped 3 bases and J dropped 8 bases, with 11 bases sitting between them.

The chain joins TRBV7-2 to TRBJ1-5; D ambiguous. V was clipped by 1 base and J by 2 bases, with 6 bases between them. Germline loops: CDR1 SGHTA, CDR2 FQGNSA. The CDR3 contains 14 residues. This CDR3 is CASSLGAGNQPQHF. The CDR3 DNA sequence: TGTGCCAGCAGCTTAGGGGCAGGCAATCAGCCCCAGCATTTT. Full variable domain (outside the CDR3, taken from reference TRBV7-2 and TRBJ1-5): GAGVSQSPSNKVTEKGKDVELRCDPISGHTALYWYRQSLGQGLEFLIYFQGNSAPDKSGLPSDRFSAERTGGSVSTLTIQRTQQEDSAVYLCASSLGAGNQPQHFGDGTRLSIL.

The chain employs TRBV3-1 (or the pseudogene TRBV3-2) and TRBJ1-2; D is possibly TRBD1 (6 bases). From germline, CDR1 is LGHDT and CDR2 YNNKEL (reference sequence). CDR3 length equals 13 residues. V shed 4 bases and J shed 1 base, with 7 bases lying between them. In DNA, the CDR3 is TGTGCCAGCAGCCTCAGGGGTAACTATGGCTACACCTTC. Its translation is CASSLRGNYGYTF.

This chain connects TRBV2 to TRBJ2-7, with TRBD2 matching 8 bases. After removal of 7 bases from V and 0 bases from J, the junction contained 5 bases not matched to a gene. The CDR3 loop spans 14 amino acids. The germline gives CDR1 SNHLY, CDR2 FYNNEI. The CDR3 DNA follows: TGTGCCAGCATGGGGAGCGGGAGCTCCTACGAGCAGTACTTC. It translates to CASMGSGSSYEQYF.

The chain links TRBV9 to TRBJ2-7; TRBD2 aligns across 9 bases. Trimming cost V 2 bases and J 2 bases; bases outside gene matches: 5. This CDR3 is built from 15 residues. Germline V gene data show CDR1 as SGDLS and CDR2 as YYNGEE. The CDR3 DNA sequence: TGTGCCAGCAGCGTTGGGGCGGGAGGGACCTACGAGCAGTACTTC. Its translation is CASSVGAGGTYEQYF.

V and J are TRBV5-1 and TRBJ2-7; D remains unclear. Germline loops: CDR1 SGHRS, CDR2 YFSETQ. This CDR3 has 13 residues. Trimming left V 0 bases short and J 6 bases short, with 10 bases between. The CDR3 reads CASSLVVDAEQYF. The CDR3 DNA is TGCGCCAGCAGCTTGGTCGTCGACGCCGAGCAGTACTTC.

This clone was seen a single time. V usage is TRBV7-2 and J usage is TRBJ2-7, with D unclear. CDR3 length: 13 amino acids. V lost 0 bases and J 7 bases, leaving 10 bases between the germline ends. Germline V gene data show CDR1 as SGHTA and CDR2 as FQGNSA. Here the CDR3 reads CASSLASPLEQYF. The CDR3 region has the DNA TGTGCCAGCAGCTTAGCGTCCCCGCTGGAGCAGTACTTC. The full variable domain, its missing parts supplied by reference TRBV7-2 and TRBJ2-7, is GAGVSQSPSNKVTEKGKDVELRCDPISGHTALYWYRQSLGQGLEFLIYFQGNSAPDKSGLPSDRFSAERTGGSVSTLTIQRTQQEDSAVYLCASSLASPLEQYFGPGTRLTVT.

The chain has TRBV3-1 (or the pseudogene TRBV3-2) and TRBJ2-3, with 9 bases lining up with TRBD2. Germline V CDR1 and CDR2: LGHDT, YNNKEL (reference sequence). This CDR3 comprises 17 residues. The V gene end was trimmed by 4 bases and the J gene end by 4 bases; junction bases not matched to a gene: 12. CDR3 amino acids: CASSPSGVAGEADTQYF. CDR3 nucleotide sequence: TGTGCCAGCAGCCCCAGTGGGGTAGCGGGAGAAGCAGATACGCAGTATTTT.

The chain couples TRBV11-2 to TRBJ2-3; D unresolved. The CDR3 covers 15 residues. Germline V gene data show CDR1 as SGHAT and CDR2 as FQNNGV. The V and J ends lost 0 bases and 5 bases respectively, with 12 bases between them. Here the CDR3 reads CASSLDVGWRDTQYF. In DNA, the CDR3 is TGTGCCAGCAGCTTAGACGTGGGGTGGAGAGATACGCAGTATTTT.